This TCR beta chain was documented in a study of blood T cell repertoires in COVID-19. The CDR3 runs to 14 residues. Trimming took 3 bases from V and 5 from J, leaving 13 bases between them. The germline CDR1 and CDR2 sequences are KGHSH and LQKENI. Here immunoSEQ multiplex PCR was the method, and the copy in TCRdb shows in-frame clones only, minus some. This repertoire shows 150,000 to 200,000 clones, around 90% found once; its top ten account for 2.5% to 3.5%. The chain has TRBV18 and TRBJ1-1; unclear D gene. The sample consisted of peripheral blood. The TCR was taken from a man in his 60s with acute or convalescent COVID-19. CDR3 amino acids: CASSPRPGWTEAFF. Written as DNA, the CDR3 is TGTGCCAGCTCACCCCGGCCGGGGTGGACTGAAGCTTTCTTT.